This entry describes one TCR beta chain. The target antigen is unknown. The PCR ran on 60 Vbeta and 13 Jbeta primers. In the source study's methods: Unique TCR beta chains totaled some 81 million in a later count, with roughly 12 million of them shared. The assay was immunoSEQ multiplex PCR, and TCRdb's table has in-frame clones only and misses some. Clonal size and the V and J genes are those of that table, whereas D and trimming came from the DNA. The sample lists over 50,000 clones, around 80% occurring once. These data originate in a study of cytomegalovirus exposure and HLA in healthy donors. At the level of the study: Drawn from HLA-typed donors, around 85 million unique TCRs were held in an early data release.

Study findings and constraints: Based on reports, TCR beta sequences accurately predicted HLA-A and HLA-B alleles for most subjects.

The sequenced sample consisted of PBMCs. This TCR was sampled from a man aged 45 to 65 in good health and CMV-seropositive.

CDR3 nucleotide sequence: TGTGCCAGCAGCCTTGACAGGCTATATGGCTACACCTTC. Its translation is CASSLDRLYGYTF. The V gene is TRBV13, the J gene TRBJ1-2; tentatively, D is TRBD1 (6 bases). CDR1 is PRHDT and CDR2 is FYEKMQ in the germline V gene (reference sequence). The ends were cut back, 5 bases at V and 5 bases at J, with 12 bases in the middle. The CDR3 is 13 residues long.